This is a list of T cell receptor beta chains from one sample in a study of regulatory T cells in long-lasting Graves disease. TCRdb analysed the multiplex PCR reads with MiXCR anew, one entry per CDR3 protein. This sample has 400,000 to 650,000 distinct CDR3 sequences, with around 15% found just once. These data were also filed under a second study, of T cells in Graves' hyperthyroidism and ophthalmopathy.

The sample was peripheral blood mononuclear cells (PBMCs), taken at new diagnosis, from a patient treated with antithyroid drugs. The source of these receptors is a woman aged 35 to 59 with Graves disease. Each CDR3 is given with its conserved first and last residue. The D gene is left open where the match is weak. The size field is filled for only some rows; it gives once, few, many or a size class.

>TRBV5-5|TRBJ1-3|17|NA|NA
CASSLARGPNSGNTIYF
TGTGCCAGCAGCTTGGCGCGGGGTCCCAACTCTGGAAACACCATATATTTT
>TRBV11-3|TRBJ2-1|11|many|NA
CASSLTNEQFF
TGTGCCAGCAGCTTAACGAATGAGCAGTTCTTC
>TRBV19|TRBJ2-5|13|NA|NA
CASSTSGKETQYF
TGTGCCAGTAGTACTTCAGGAAAAGAGACCCAGTACTTC
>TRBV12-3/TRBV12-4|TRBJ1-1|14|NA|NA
CASSSQRTVAEAFF
TGTGCCAGCAGTTCCCAGAGGACAGTTGCTGAAGCTTTCTTT
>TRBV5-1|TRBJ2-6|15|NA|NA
CASSQGESGANVLTF
TGCGCCAGCAGCCAGGGAGAATCTGGGGCCAACGTCCTGACTTTC
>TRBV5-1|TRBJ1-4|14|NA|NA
CASSFYSTNEKLFF
TGCGCCAGCAGCTTTTATTCAACTAATGAAAAACTGTTTTTT
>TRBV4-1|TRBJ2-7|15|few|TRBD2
CASSQLAGVPYEQYF
TGCGCCAGCAGCCAACTAGCGGGGGTCCCCTACGAGCAGTACTTC
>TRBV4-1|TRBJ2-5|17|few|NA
CASSQDRGRDTQETQYF
TGCGCCAGCAGCCAAGATCGCGGGCGCGACACTCAAGAGACCCAGTACTTC
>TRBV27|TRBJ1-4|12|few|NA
CASHNGNEKLFF
TGTGCCAGCCACAATGGTAATGAAAAACTGTTTTTT
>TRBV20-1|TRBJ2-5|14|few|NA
CSARDLQGKETQYF
TGCAGTGCTAGAGATTTGCAGGGAAAAGAGACCCAGTACTTC
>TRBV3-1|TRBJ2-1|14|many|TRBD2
CASSFRLAGRGQFF
TGTGCCAGCAGCTTCCGACTAGCGGGGCGGGGGCAGTTCTTC
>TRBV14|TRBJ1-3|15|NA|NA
CASSSSRISGNTIYF
TGTGCCAGCAGCTCCTCACGGATCTCTGGAAACACCATATATTTT
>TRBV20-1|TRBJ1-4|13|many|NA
CSASEPFGEKLFF
TGCAGTGCTAGCGAACCCTTCGGTGAAAAACTGTTTTTT
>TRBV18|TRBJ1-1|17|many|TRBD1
CASSPITGGLGNTEAFF
TGTGCCAGCTCACCCATTACAGGGGGCCTAGGGAACACTGAAGCTTTCTTT
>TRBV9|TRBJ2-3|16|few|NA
CASSVAEGSSTDTQYF
TGTGCCAGCAGCGTAGCTGAGGGCTCTAGCACAGATACGCAGTATTTT
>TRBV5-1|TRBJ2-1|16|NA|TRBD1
CASSLEGQASYNEQFF
TGCGCCAGCAGCTTGGAGGGACAGGCGTCCTACAATGAGCAGTTCTTC
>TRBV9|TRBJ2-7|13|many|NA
CASSVGLVSTQYF
TGTGCCAGCAGCGTAGGGCTAGTTTCAACGCAGTACTTC
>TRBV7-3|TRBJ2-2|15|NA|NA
CASSFPAGGTGELFF
TGTGCCAGCAGCTTCCCGGCCGGGGGCACCGGGGAGCTGTTTTTT
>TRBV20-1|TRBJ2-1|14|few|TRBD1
CSARRGTGDNEQFF
TGCAGTGCTAGACGAGGGACAGGGGACAATGAGCAGTTCTTC
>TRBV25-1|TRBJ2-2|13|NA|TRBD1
CASIGQGAGELFF
TGTGCCAGCATTGGGCAGGGGGCCGGGGAGCTGTTTTTT
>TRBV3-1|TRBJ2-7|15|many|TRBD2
CASSPGLAGFYEQYF
TGTGCCAGCAGCCCGGGACTAGCGGGTTTTTACGAGCAGTACTTC
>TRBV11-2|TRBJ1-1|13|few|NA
CANSLVGVTEAFF
TGTGCCAACAGCTTAGTCGGGGTAACTGAAGCTTTCTTT
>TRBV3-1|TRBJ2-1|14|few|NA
CASSRDTSTWEQFF
TGTGCCAGCAGCCGAGATACTAGCACATGGGAGCAGTTCTTC
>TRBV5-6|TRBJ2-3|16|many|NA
CASSFRAMLSTDTQYF
TGTGCCAGCAGCTTCCGGGCCATGTTAAGCACAGATACGCAGTATTTT
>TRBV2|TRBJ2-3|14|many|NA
CASRKDTITDTQYF
TGTGCCAGCAGGAAGGATACAATCACAGATACGCAGTATTTT
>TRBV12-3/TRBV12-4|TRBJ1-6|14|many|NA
CASSFYRENSPLHF
TGTGCCAGCAGTTTTTACCGAGAAAATTCACCCCTCCACTTT
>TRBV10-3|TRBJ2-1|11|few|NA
CAIMLSDEQFF
TGTGCCATCATGCTTTCGGATGAGCAGTTCTTC
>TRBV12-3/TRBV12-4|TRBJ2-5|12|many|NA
CASSDYRGTQYF
TGTGCCAGCAGTGATTATAGGGGGACCCAGTACTTC
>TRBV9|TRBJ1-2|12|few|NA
CASSVGNYGYTF
TGTGCCAGCAGCGTGGGCAACTATGGCTACACCTTC
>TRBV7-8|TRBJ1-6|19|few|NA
CASRLRAPSLLVYNSPLHF
TGTGCCAGCAGACTAAGGGCACCGAGCCTCCTGGTTTATAATTCACCCCTCCACTTT
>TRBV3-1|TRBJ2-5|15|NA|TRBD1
CASSQYHPGGETQYF
TGTGCCAGCAGCCAATACCACCCAGGGGGAGAGACCCAGTACTTC
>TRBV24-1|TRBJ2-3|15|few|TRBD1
CATGEGQGSTDTQYF
TGTGCCACCGGAGAAGGACAGGGTAGCACAGATACGCAGTATTTT
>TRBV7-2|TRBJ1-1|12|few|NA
CASSWSGTEAFF
TGTGCCAGCAGCTGGTCGGGTACTGAAGCTTTCTTT
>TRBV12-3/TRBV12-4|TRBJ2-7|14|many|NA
CASSPFRGGFEQYF
TGTGCCAGCAGTCCGTTTAGGGGGGGCTTCGAGCAGTACTTC
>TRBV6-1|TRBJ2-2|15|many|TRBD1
CASSAGTGLTGELFF
TGTGCCAGCAGTGCCGGGACAGGGCTCACCGGGGAGCTGTTTTTT
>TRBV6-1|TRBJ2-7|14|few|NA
CASSAGLPGYEQYF
TGTGCCAGCAGTGCGGGCCTCCCCGGCTACGAGCAGTACTTC
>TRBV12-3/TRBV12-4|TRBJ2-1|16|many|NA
CASSLGRGRGVNEQFF
TGTGCCAGCAGCCTTGGTCGCGGGCGCGGGGTCAATGAGCAGTTCTTC
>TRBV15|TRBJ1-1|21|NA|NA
CATSRDPPLDTGFGLNTEAFF
TGTGCCACCAGCAGAGATCCCCCTTTAGATACAGGGTTTGGGTTGAACACTGAAGCTTTCTTT
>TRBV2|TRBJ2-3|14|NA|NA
CASLLSGATDTQYF
TGTGCCAGCCTCCTCTCGGGGGCGACAGATACGCAGTATTTT
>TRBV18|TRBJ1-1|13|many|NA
CASSQHLDTEAFF
TGTGCCAGCTCACAACATTTGGACACTGAAGCTTTCTTT
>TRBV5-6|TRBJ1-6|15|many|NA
CASSLAVALNSPLHF
TGTGCCAGCAGCTTGGCCGTGGCCCTGAATTCACCCCTCCACTTT
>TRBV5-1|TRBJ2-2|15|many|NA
CASSLEAANTGELFF
TGCGCCAGCAGCTTGGAGGCAGCGAACACCGGGGAGCTGTTTTTT
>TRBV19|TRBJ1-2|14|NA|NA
CASSIEVGASGYTF
TGTGCCAGTAGTATAGAAGTCGGGGCGAGTGGCTACACCTTC
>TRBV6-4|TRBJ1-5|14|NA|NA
CASSYGRGAQPQHF
TGTGCCAGCAGTTACGGAAGAGGGGCTCAGCCCCAGCATTTT
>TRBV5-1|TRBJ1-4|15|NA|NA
CASSLAGITNEKLFF
TGCGCCAGCAGCTTGGCGGGAATCACTAATGAAAAACTGTTTTTT
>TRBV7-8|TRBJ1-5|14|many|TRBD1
CASSSGQGDRPQHF
TGTGCCAGCAGCTCGGGACAGGGTGACAGGCCCCAGCATTTT